The T cell receptor beta chain under discussion was sequenced for a study of immune heterogeneity within non-small cell lung tumors. Study-level information: Histology included several squamous cell carcinomas, nine to ten non-squamous carcinomas and 1 unspecified tumor.

Using 32 V and 13 J primers, multiplex PCR amplified TCR beta CDR3. MiXCR, run by TCRdb on the multiplex PCR reads, gives a single entry per CDR3 protein. The sample has about 21,000 distinct CDR3 sequences, 25% to 30% seen once. The authors used roughly 600 ng of bulk tumor genomic DNA per sample as template. Biopsies that were spaced far apart were taken, several per primary tumor, during surgery. Patients underwent curative surgery for non-small cell lung cancer (untreated and newly diagnosed). This clonotype was recorded at least ten times. Germline V gene sequence: CDR1 DFQATT, CDR2 SNEGSKA (reference sequence). This CDR3 has 14 residues. With V trimmed by 1 base and J by 8 bases, 10 bases remained unmatched.

The clonotype was recovered from a man aged 40-49 years with non-small cell lung cancer. The V and J genes are TRBV20-1 and TRBJ1-2; 7 nucleotides align to TRBD1. The specimen was lung tumor tissue. The CDR3 loop reads CSARGGQGDRGYTF. In DNA, the CDR3 is TGCAGTGCTAGAGGCGGGCAGGGGGACCGCGGCTACACCTTC.